The T cell receptor (beta chain) described here comes from a study of cytomegalovirus exposure and HLA in healthy donors. As for this clone: No antigen is known for it.

PCR primers comprised 60 Vbeta and 13 Jbeta primers. Repertoires were generated with immunoSEQ multiplex PCR, while TCRdb's copy carries only in-frame clones and drops some. This sample has approximately 150,000 clones, with about 70% found just once. Germline V gene lookup returns CDR1 SGHVS and CDR2 FQNEAQ. V lost 6 bases and J lost 5, with 19 bases in between. The CDR3 is 15 residues long. Findings and limits, study-wide: Versus the approximately 700-donor mean, an Asian-associated ancestry cluster reportedly showed fewer N-insertions in a later analysis.

The chain employs TRBV7-8 and TRBJ1-1; tentative D call: TRBD1 (6 bases). The source material was PBMCs. The source of this sequence is a man aged 30 to 39 in good health and CMV-seropositive. CDR3 bases: TGTGCCAGCAGTAATACAGGGTTAACGGGAACTGAAGCTTTCTTT. The encoded protein is CASSNTGLTGTEAFF.